The rows below give T cell receptor beta chains drawn from one sample of a study of response to subunit inactivated influenza vaccine. TCRdb re-called the RT-PCR reads with MiXCR, one entry per CDR3 protein. This table holds about 530,000 distinct CDR3 sequences, 12% found once. The specimen comprised PBMCs from blood, sampled on the day of vaccination. The receptors come from a man aged 50 to 60 who received an inactivated influenza vaccine. The CDR3 runs from the conserved cysteine through the conserved F or W. The D gene is left open where the match is weak. The size of a clone is reported for some rows only, either as once, few or many, or as a class for expanded clones.

j_call | v_call | clone_size | d_call | cdr3_nt | cdr3_aa
TRBJ1-5 | TRBV6-1 | - | - | TGTGCCAGCGGTACAGGGAATAGCAATCAGCCCCAGCATTTT | CASGTGNSNQPQHF
TRBJ2-1 | TRBV10-1 | few | - | TGCGCCAGCAGGGACGATTACAATGAGCAGTTCTTC | CASRDDYNEQFF
TRBJ2-5 | TRBV29-1 | many | - | TGCAGCGCTGCCGGGGAAGAGACCCAGTACTTC | CSAAGEETQYF
TRBJ2-1 | TRBV27 | - | TRBD2 | TGTGCCAGCAGTGTACTAGCGGGGGGGAATGAGCAGTTCTTC | CASSVLAGGNEQFF
TRBJ2-7 | TRBV7-9 | many | - | TGTGCCAGCAGCACAAGCTCCTACGAGCAGTACTTC | CASSTSSYEQYF
TRBJ2-5 | TRBV10-3 | - | - | TGTGCCATCAGTCCCGGGGTCAGAGAGACCCAGTACTTC | CAISPGVRETQYF
TRBJ2-7 | TRBV7-2 | few | TRBD1 | TGTGCCAGCAGCATAACCGGGACAGGATCCTACGAGCAGTACTTC | CASSITGTGSYEQYF
TRBJ2-3 | TRBV5-1 | few | TRBD1 | TGCGCCAGCAGCCGGGGGACAGGTAGCACAGATACGCAGTATTTT | CASSRGTGSTDTQYF
TRBJ1-2 | TRBV6-1 | few | - | TGTGCCAGCAGTGAAGACCAGGCAACCTGGAATGGCTACACCTTC | CASSEDQATWNGYTF
TRBJ2-1 | TRBV5-1 | - | - | TGCGCCAGCAGCCCTTCAGCTGCGGACAGCTCCCTCGAGCAGTTCTTC | CASSPSAADSSLEQFF
TRBJ2-7 | TRBV4-2 | - | - | TGTGCCAGCAGCCAAGATAGGCCCGGGGGTGAGCAGTACTTC | CASSQDRPGGEQYF
TRBJ2-3 | TRBV11-2 | - | TRBD1 | TGTGCCAGCAGACGCCCCGGGACAGGGGACACAGATACGCAGTATTTT | CASRRPGTGDTDTQYF
TRBJ2-5 | TRBV20-1 | - | TRBD1 | TGCAGTATTACCGGGACAGTTAAGTTGGAGACCCAGTACTTC | CSITGTVKLETQYF
TRBJ2-7 | TRBV6-5 | few | - | TGTGCCAGCAGTTATTATGGGAGGGGGCTTTCTCGTTACGAGCAGTACTTC | CASSYYGRGLSRYEQYF